Each of the 19 T cell receptor beta chains below was sequenced from the same sample in a study of human T cells and chemical hapten exposure. Time point specified: pre-sensitization, week 0. The treatment was: therapeutic diphenylcyclopropenone sensitization with weekly scalp DPC. Via MiXCR, TCRdb re-called the RACE reads, giving one row per CDR3 protein. The sample contains roughly 380,000 distinct CDR3 sequences, less than 6.5% of which appear only once. The source was whole blood, collected in connection with sensitization to the hapten diphenylcyclopropenone (DPC). These receptor sequences come from a woman between 45 and 65 years old with alopecia areata. Some clones in this sample may be carry-over from other donors' samples.

The V call is TRBV20-1, the J call TRBJ2-3, with TRBD2 identical over 9 bases. The CDR3 runs 14 residues. V gave up 7 bases and J gave up 4 bases; unmatched junction bases: 9. From germline, CDR1 is DFQATT and CDR2 SNEGSKA (reference sequence). CDR3 region: CSVSRGGAADTQYF. The CDR3 nucleotides are TGCAGTGTCTCACGCGGGGGGGCAGCAGATACGCAGTATTTT.

Worth noting for this clonotype: In this CDR3 the conserved last residue, phenylalanine or tryptophan, is missing, so a read error is likely. The CDR3: CASSAGQTNEKLFL. CDR3 DNA sequence: TGTGCCAGCAGCGCCGGACAGACTAATGAAAAACTGTTTCTT. The V call is TRBV9, the J call TRBJ1-4, with D possibly matching TRBD1 (6 bases). Trimming pared 3 bases from V and 2 bases from J, leaving 8 bases between. Germline V lookup: CDR1 SGDLS, CDR2 YYNGEE. This CDR3 has 14 residues.

Ten or more counts support this clonotype. This chain links TRBV12-3 or TRBV12-4 with TRBJ2-7; 7 bases are shared with TRBD2. The CDR3 is 15 residues long. V lost 4 bases to trimming and J lost 1 base; unmatched junction nucleotides: 7. The CDR3 coding sequence is TGTGCCAGCAGTTCCTCCGAGGGAGGGTCCTACGAGCAGTACTTC. It translates to CASSSSEGGSYEQYF.

This clonotype occurred many times. J is TRBJ1-5 and V is TRBV6-1; D gene ambiguous. CDR3 length: 14 residues. The V end lost 0 bases, the J end lost 1 base, and 4 bases lay between the germline ends. CDR1 is MNHNS, CDR2 SASEGT, per germline. The CDR3 spells CASSEALSNQPQHF. CDR3 nucleotides: TGTGCCAGCAGTGAAGCGCTCAGCAATCAGCCCCAGCATTTT.

V usage is TRBV2 and J usage is TRBJ1-1, with D perhaps matching TRBD1 (6 bases). Per germline, CDR1 SNHLY and CDR2 FYNNEI. The CDR3 runs to 16 residues. Between the trimmed V and J ends, which lost 0 bases and 1 base, there was a span of 12 bases. DNA for the CDR3: TGTGCCAGCAGTGAAGCCAGGACAGCCTCGAACACTGAAGCTTTCTTT. Translated: CASSEARTASNTEAFF.

This clonotype was seen repeatedly, ten times or more. The rearrangement joins TRBV12-3 or TRBV12-4 to TRBJ2-5; 9 bases align to TRBD2. V lost 7 bases, J lost 3 bases, and 6 bases stayed unmatched. CDR3 length: 14 residues. CDR3 protein: CASKSGGMEETQYF. CDR3 nucleotide sequence: TGTGCCAGCAAAAGCGGGGGGATGGAAGAGACCCAGTACTTC.

This clonotype has a count of ten or more. Germline is not matched at one junction end, which may reflect a read error. The chain recombines TRBV12-3 or TRBV12-4 with TRBJ1-1, with a weak D call TRBD1 (6 bases). This CDR3 spans 13 amino acids. CDR3 in amino acids: CASRSQGNTEAFF. The CDR3 DNA reads TGCGCCAGCAGGTCACAGGGGAACACTGAAGCTTTCTTT.

V and J are TRBV29-1 and TRBJ1-1; no definite D call. CDR1 and CDR2 from the germline V gene are SQVTM and ANQGSEA. The CDR3 covers 12 residues. CDR3 loop: CKPGGLNTEAFF. CDR3 bases: TGCAAACCGGGAGGGTTGAACACTGAAGCTTTCTTT. The variable domain in full, with the rest retrieved from reference TRBV29-1 and TRBJ1-1, is SAVISQKPSRDICQRGTSLTIQCQVDSQVTMMFWYRQQPGQSLTLIATANQGSEATYESGFVIDKFPISRPNLTFSTLTVSNMSPEDSSIYLCKPGGLNTEAFFGQGTRLTVV.

This clonotype was counted a few times. The rearrangement links TRBV23-1 to TRBJ1-2, with 8 bases identical to TRBD1. TRBV23-1 is filed as an ORF, its function uncertain. V dropped 5 bases and J dropped 8; count of bases not matched to a gene: 4. This CDR3 comprises 12 residues. This chain's CDR3 is CASSYRGSGYTF. CDR3 bases: TGCGCCAGCAGTTACAGGGGGAGCGGCTACACCTTC.

The chain employs TRBV10-1 and TRBJ2-7; 10 bases line up with TRBD1. This CDR3 has 12 amino acids. Trimming at V came to 6 bases and at J to 6 bases, leaving 2 bases not matched to a gene. CDR1 is WNHNN, CDR2 SYGVQD, per germline (reference sequence). This CDR3 is CASSGTGAEQYF. DNA for the CDR3: TGCGCCAGCAGCGGGACAGGGGCCGAGCAGTACTTC.

This sequence joins TRBV20-1 and TRBJ2-7, with D perhaps TRBD1 (6 bases). Trimming cost V 4 bases and J 1 base, with 11 bases left between them. This CDR3 comprises 13 residues. Germline-derived CDR1 and CDR2 are DFQATT and SNEGSKA (reference sequence). As DNA, the CDR3 is TGCAGTGCTAAAGGGGACAAATCCTACGAGCAGTACTTC. Amino acids: CSAKGDKSYEQYF.

This clonotype has more than one count but fewer than ten. The genes are TRBV29-1 and TRBJ1-2; D uncertain. The germline V gene encodes CDR1 SQVTM and CDR2 ANQGSEA. The CDR3 is 12 amino acids. V was cut by 0 bases and J by 4 bases, with 6 bases left in between. CDR3 loop: CSVEDAAYGYTF. DNA of the CDR3: TGCAGCGTTGAAGACGCGGCCTATGGCTACACCTTC.

The chain recombines TRBV2 with TRBJ1-6; D gene uncertain. CDR1 SNHLY and CDR2 FYNNEI come from the germline V gene. This CDR3 region has 14 residues. V gave up 2 bases and J gave up 7 bases, with 9 bases separating them. The CDR3 sequence is CASSERVMNSPLHF. DNA for the CDR3: TGTGCCAGCAGTGAAAGGGTTATGAATTCACCCCTCCACTTT.

This clonotype has at least ten counts. The rearrangement uses TRBV24-1 and TRBJ1-5, with D unclear. Germline V gives CDR1 KGHDR, CDR2 SFDVKD. V lost 1 base and J lost 4, with 7 bases in between. The CDR3 has 14 residues. The CDR3 nucleotides read TGTGCCACCAGTGATTTCTGGCGAAATCAGCCCCAGCATTTT. Its protein is CATSDFWRNQPQHF.

This chain links TRBV4-1 with TRBJ2-1, with 8 bases that match TRBD2. The junction had 8 bases not matched to a gene; V was cut back by 0 bases and J by 7 bases. The CDR3 spans 16 residues. From germline, CDR1 is MGHRA and CDR2 YSYEKL. In DNA, the CDR3 is TGCGCCAGCAGCCAAGATCTGCGGGGGGCGGGGAATGAGCAGTTCTTC. Translating it yields CASSQDLRGAGNEQFF.

This clonotype has at least ten counts. The chain uses TRBV6-5 and TRBJ1-1; 7 positions match TRBD1. Trimming removed 4 bases from V and 5 bases from J; junction bases left unmatched: 13. Germline V gene data show CDR1 as MNHEY and CDR2 as SVGAGI. The CDR3 spans 16 residues. CDR3 residues: CASSLSTRRGDTEAFF. CDR3 DNA: TGTGCCAGCAGTTTATCGACGCGCAGGGGGGATACTGAAGCTTTCTTT.

The table lists this clonotype with a few counts. It may be a read error: a sequence one base away is much more abundant. The chain couples TRBV12-3 or TRBV12-4 to TRBJ2-7; no clear D gene. The CDR3 sequence is 12 residues long. Trimming removed 4 bases at V and 1 base at J, with 5 bases between. For the CDR3, the DNA is TGTGCCAGCAGTTCCGAGTCCTACGAGCAGTACTTC. It encodes CASSSESYEQYF.

The sample holds many counts of this clonotype. This chain joins TRBV20-1 and TRBJ2-1; D unclear. The germline gives CDR1 DFQATT, CDR2 SNEGSKA (reference sequence). The CDR3 has 14 residues. Trimming stripped 0 bases from V and 4 bases from J, with 10 bases between. In DNA, the CDR3 is TGCAGTGCTAGAGAGACCATGTTGTACAATGAGCAGTTCTTC. It yields the protein CSARETMLYNEQFF.

This clonotype was counted many times. The rearrangement links TRBV12-5 to TRBJ2-3, with TRBD2 as a possible D gene (5 bases). Germline V gene sequence: CDR1 LGHNT, CDR2 FRNRAP. CDR3 size: 13 residues. Between the trimmed V and J ends, which lost 7 bases and 2 bases, there was a span of 10 bases. In nucleotides, the CDR3 is TGTGCTAGTGCTCAGCTAGCCACAGATACGCAGTATTTT. It yields the protein CASAQLATDTQYF.